This passage covers 25 T cell receptor beta chains from one sample sequenced in a study of T cell repertoires in cytomegalovirus infection. TCRdb reanalysed the reads using MiXCR and keeps one entry per CDR3 protein. The sample records about 80,000 distinct CDR3 sequences, 3.7% being singletons. Material: PBMCs. The receptor set was obtained from a human donor in good health (CMV status not recorded). Some clones in this sample may be carry-over from other donors' samples.

The sample holds many counts of this clonotype. J is TRBJ1-2 and V is TRBV10-2; TRBD1 agrees at 7 bases. Germline CDR1 and CDR2: WSHSY and SAAADI. Trimming took 7 bases from V and 4 from J; bases not matched to a gene: 9. There are 14 residues in the CDR3. CDR3 protein: CASTQGGVFYGYTF. CDR3 DNA sequence: TGCGCCAGCACCCAGGGGGGAGTCTTCTATGGCTACACCTTC.

This clonotype was counted ten times or more. The chain combines TRBV28 with TRBJ2-7; D perhaps matches TRBD2 (6 bases). Germline lookup yields CDR1 MDHEN and CDR2 SYDVKM. V gave up 5 bases and J gave up 2 bases, with 10 bases separating them. The CDR3 length is 13 residues. In nucleotides, the CDR3 is TGTGCCAGCAGTGCATCGGGGGCCTACGAGCAGTACTTC. Its protein product is CASSASGAYEQYF.

This clonotype was seen once. The chain couples TRBV29-1 to TRBJ1-1, with D unresolved. Germline CDR1 is SQVTM and CDR2 is ANQGSEA. This CDR3 is 11 amino acids long. Trimming took off 7 bases at V and 8 bases at J, with 14 bases between the two ends. The chain's CDR3 is CSESDRTEAFF. CDR3 nucleotide sequence: TGCAGCGAAAGCGACCGCACGGAAGCTTTCTTT.

This clonotype was seen at least ten times. The chain links TRBV18 to TRBJ1-2; 7 nucleotides match TRBD1. The germline CDR1 and CDR2 sequences are KGHSH and LQKENI. V dropped 3 bases and J dropped 6; count of bases not matched to a gene: 7. The length of the CDR3 is 14 residues. The CDR3 nucleotides read TGTGCCAGCTCACCGAGACAGGGAGAGGATGGCTACACCTTC. This translates into CASSPRQGEDGYTF.

This clonotype was recorded at least ten times. The rearrangement joins TRBV7-2 to TRBJ2-5; tentative D call: TRBD2 (5 bases). Trimming cost V 3 bases and J 5 bases, with 7 bases left between them. The germline gives CDR1 SGHTA, CDR2 FQGNSA. This CDR3 spans 12 amino acids. This CDR3 reads CASSLAGETQYF. The CDR3 DNA reads as TGTGCCAGCAGCTTGGCGGGTGAGACCCAGTACTTC.

This clonotype was recorded many times. The rearrangement links TRBV14 to TRBJ1-1; D may be TRBD1 (5 bases). V was clipped by 3 bases and J by 0 bases, with 11 bases between them. The length of the CDR3 is 15 residues. CDR1 and CDR2 (germline): SGHDN, FVKESK. The DNA of the CDR3 is TGTGCCAGCAGCCACGGGGGATCCTTGAACACTGAAGCTTTCTTT. This gives the protein CASSHGGSLNTEAFF. The whole variable domain, remainder taken from reference TRBV14 and TRBJ1-1, is EAGVTQFPSHSVIEKGQTVTLRCDPISGHDNLYWYRRVMGKEIKFLLHFVKESKQDESGMPNNRFLAERTGGTYSTLKVQPAELEDSGVYFCASSHGGSLNTEAFFGQGTRLTVV.

At least ten counts were recorded for this clonotype. J is TRBJ2-1 and V is TRBV7-9; unclear D gene. V was shortened by 3 bases and J by 6 bases, with 6 bases between the two germline ends. The germline gives CDR1 SEHNR, CDR2 FQNEAQ (reference sequence). The CDR3 consists of 12 residues. Here the CDR3 reads CASSFRGNEQFF. DNA of the CDR3: TGTGCCAGCAGCTTTCGAGGCAATGAGCAGTTCTTC.

As for this clonotype: This sequence may be a read error, since a much larger clone differs from it by one base. The V call is TRBV4-1, the J call TRBJ1-5; D gene unclear. V shed 3 bases and J shed 9 bases, with 12 bases lying between them. The V gene's germline CDR1 is MGHRA and CDR2 YSYEKL. The CDR3 extends over 13 amino acids. The CDR3 region has the DNA TGCGCCAGCAGCCATGATAGGCGGGGGCCCCAGCATTTT. Amino acid sequence: CASSHDRRGPQHF.

This clonotype has a count of ten or more. V is TRBV4-1 and J is TRBJ1-2; a weak D match, TRBD1 (5 bases). Per the germline V gene, CDR1 is MGHRA and CDR2 is YSYEKL. Trimming stripped 0 bases from V and 4 bases from J, with 9 bases between. This CDR3 region has 14 residues. As DNA, the CDR3 is TGCGCCAGCAGCCAAGAGGGGACTCTCTATGGCTACACCTTC. Protein sequence: CASSQEGTLYGYTF.

This clonotype was counted ten times or more. This chain joins TRBV12-3 or TRBV12-4 and TRBJ1-1; perhaps TRBD1 as D (5 bases). This CDR3 comprises 15 residues. Trimming took 5 bases from V and 2 from J, leaving 15 bases between them. CDR3 region: CASSDLNRGNTEAFF. The CDR3 DNA reads TGTGCCAGCAGTGACCTTAATAGGGGAAACACTGAAGCTTTCTTT.

This clonotype came up many times. The CDR3 DNA reads TGTGCCAGCAGTTTAGGTCCCCCCCCTCGGTTAGAATCACCCCTCCACTTT. Translating gives CASSLGPPPRLESPLHF. The chain carries TRBV12-3 or TRBV12-4 and TRBJ1-6, with D unclear. V was pared by 1 base and J by 10 bases, with 20 bases between. The CDR3 has 17 residues.

There are many counts of this clonotype. V usage is TRBV20-1 and J usage is TRBJ2-7, with unresolved D. CDR1 is DFQATT and CDR2 is SNEGSKA in the germline V gene (reference sequence). The CDR3 spans 13 residues. Trimming removed 2 bases at V and 2 bases at J, with 10 bases between. CDR3 DNA sequence: TGCAGTGCTAGATTTGTCAGACCCTACGAGCAGTACTTC. Translated: CSARFVRPYEQYF.

This clonotype occurred many times. The V and J genes are TRBV9 and TRBJ2-1; tentatively, D is TRBD1 (6 bases). The V and J ends lost 0 bases and 6 bases respectively, with 7 bases between them. The CDR3 totals 13 residues. CDR1 and CDR2 from the germline V gene are SGDLS and YYNGEE. In DNA, the CDR3 is TGTGCCAGCAGCGTAGGCAGGGGCAATGAGCAGTTCTTC. Its protein product is CASSVGRGNEQFF. The variable domain in full, with the rest retrieved from reference TRBV9 and TRBJ2-1, is DSGVTQTPKHLITATGQRVTLRCSPRSGDLSVYWYQQSLDQGLQFLIQYYNGEERAKGNILERFSAQQFPDLHSELNLSSLELGDSALYFCASSVGRGNEQFFGPGTRLTVL.

This clonotype was seen ten or more times. J is TRBJ2-2 and V is TRBV6-5; D is perhaps TRBD2 (6 bases). Trimming cost V 7 bases and J 7 bases, with 19 bases left between them. Germline V gene sequence: CDR1 MNHEY, CDR2 SVGAGI. The CDR3 sequence is 15 residues long. The CDR3 DNA follows: TGTGCCAGCACCCCACTAAGGCGGACTAACGGGGAGCTGTTTTTT. Its translation is CASTPLRRTNGELFF.

This clonotype was detected ten times or more. The chain joins TRBV5-4 to TRBJ1-1; D uncertain. The CDR3 runs 16 residues. Germline CDR1 reads SGHNT; CDR2 reads YYREEE (reference sequence). Trimming left V 1 base short and J 5 bases short, with 18 bases between. The CDR3 coding sequence is TGTGCCAGCAGCTTGTCGTGGCGGAGGGAAGGGACTGAAGCTTTCTTT. Residues: CASSLSWRREGTEAFF.

This clonotype was picked up many times. The chain has TRBV9 and TRBJ1-1; D is ambiguous. The germline gives CDR1 SGDLS, CDR2 YYNGEE. Trimming cost V 0 bases and J 4 bases, with 16 bases left between them. The CDR3 has 16 residues. This CDR3 is CASSVAPVPEGTEAFF. The CDR3, as DNA: TGTGCCAGCAGCGTAGCCCCCGTCCCGGAGGGCACTGAAGCTTTCTTT. The full variable domain, in which reference TRBV9 and TRBJ1-1 provide the parts outside the CDR3, is DSGVTQTPKHLITATGQRVTLRCSPRSGDLSVYWYQQSLDQGLQFLIQYYNGEERAKGNILERFSAQQFPDLHSELNLSSLELGDSALYFCASSVAPVPEGTEAFFGQGTRLTVV.

This clonotype was counted at least ten times. The V and J genes are TRBV12-3 or TRBV12-4 and TRBJ1-1; D gene uncertain. Trimming stripped 1 base from V and 6 bases from J, with 15 bases between. The length of the CDR3 is 15 residues. This CDR3 is CASSLGSHPRAEAFF. CDR3 nucleotide sequence: TGTGCCAGCAGTTTAGGGTCCCACCCGAGGGCTGAAGCTTTCTTT.

This clonotype was counted ten times or more. The chain employs TRBV15 and TRBJ2-6; D is ambiguous. With 3 bases removed from V and 0 bases from J, the gap between germline ends came to 12 bases. The germline gives CDR1 LNHNV, CDR2 YYDKDF (reference sequence). The CDR3 loop spans 17 amino acids. Here the CDR3 DNA reads TGTGCCACCAGCAGCGCTTCAACCAGCTCTGGGGCCAACGTCCTGACTTTC. Translating gives CATSSASTSSGANVLTF.

About this clonotype: The conserved phenylalanine or tryptophan is not found at the CDR3 terminus, so this likely reflects a read error. Because the CDR3's place on the DNA is in doubt, the DNA is left out and the CDR3 is given as listed by TCRdb. The gene calls are TRBV11-2 and TRBJ1-1; the table's D call of TRBD1 was not tested on the DNA. Germline CDR1 is SGHAT and CDR2 is FQNNGV. The CDR3 length equals 14 residues, ends included. The CDR3 loop reads CASSIFNRGTEDFV.

This clonotype was recorded at least ten times. The V and J genes are TRBV6-1 and TRBJ2-3; 8 bases are shared with TRBD1. The V gene end was trimmed by 4 bases and the J gene end by 2 bases; junction bases not matched to a gene: 8. The CDR3 length is 16 residues. The germline V gene has CDR1 MNHNS and CDR2 SASEGT. The CDR3 here is CASSGHRGKDTDTQYF. The CDR3 DNA follows: TGTGCCAGCAGTGGACACAGGGGGAAGGACACAGATACGCAGTATTTT.

This clonotype has ten or more counts. This chain uses TRBV19 with TRBJ2-1; D possibly uses TRBD1 or TRBD2 (6 bases each). CDR1 LNHDA and CDR2 SQIVND come from the germline V gene (reference sequence). The CDR3 is made up of 14 amino acids. V lost 7 bases and J lost 8, with 18 bases in between. The CDR3 coding sequence is TGTGCCAGTACCCCTTGGAGGGGGAGCGATGAGCAGTTCTTC. Translating gives CASTPWRGSDEQFF. The full variable domain, in which reference TRBV19 and TRBJ2-1 provide the parts outside the CDR3, is DGGITQSPKYLFRKEGQNVTLSCEQNLNHDAMYWYRQDPGQGLRLIYYSQIVNDFQKGDIAEGYSVSREKKESFPLTVTSAQKNPTAFYLCASTPWRGSDEQFFGPGTRLTVL.

In its sample, this clonotype was seen many times. This rearrangement joins TRBV2 to TRBJ2-1; D is perhaps TRBD1 (5 bases). This CDR3 spans 12 amino acids. Trimming cost V 7 bases and J 8 bases, with 12 bases left between them. Germline V gene sequence: CDR1 SNHLY, CDR2 FYNNEI. The CDR3 bases are TGTGCCAGCAACCAGGGTATGGATGAGCAGTTCTTC. Translated, it gives CASNQGMDEQFF.

This clonotype was found many times. The chain is built from TRBV7-2 and TRBJ2-1, with 9 nucleotides matching TRBD2. Germline trimming cut 8 bases from V and 4 bases from J; bases unmatched to any gene: 9. Per germline, CDR1 SGHTA and CDR2 FQGNSA. This CDR3 spans 15 amino acids. CDR3 sequence reads: CASAGSGGKYNEQFF. CDR3 in DNA: TGTGCCAGCGCAGGGAGCGGGGGGAAATACAATGAGCAGTTCTTC.

Ten or more counts support this clonotype. The chain uses TRBV6-2 or TRBV6-3 and TRBJ2-7, with D possibly matching TRBD1 (5 bases). The ends were cut back, 5 bases at V and 5 bases at J, with 13 bases in the middle. From germline, CDR1 is MNHEY and CDR2 SVGEGT. The CDR3 runs 13 residues. The CDR3, as DNA: TGTGCCAGCAGTGCCCAGGGTTCCCACGAGCAGTACTTC. The encoded protein is CASSAQGSHEQYF.

This clonotype occurred many times. The V gene is TRBV7-2, the J gene TRBJ2-7, with 7 bases fitting TRBD1. CDR1 is SGHTA and CDR2 is FQGNSA in the germline V gene. Trimming cost V 5 bases and J 0 bases; bases outside gene matches: 4. This CDR3 has 14 residues. CDR3 residues: CASSPDRFSYEQYF. The CDR3 nucleotides are TGTGCCAGCAGCCCGGACAGGTTCTCCTACGAGCAGTACTTC.